The entry that follows covers one T cell receptor (beta chain) sequence. The sample belongs to a study of T-cell reconstitution after alpha-beta-depleted transplantation in children. The authors prepared the TCRbeta library with unique molecular identifiers. TCRdb passed the PCR reads through MiXCR, listing each CDR3 protein once. The repertoire consists of fewer than 400,000 distinct CDR3 sequences, with approximately 20% occurring once and the leading ten covering less than 4.5%. The CDR3 has 12 amino acids. Germline loops: CDR1 GTSNPN, CDR2 SVGIG (reference sequence). V gave up 4 bases and J gave up 7 bases, with 10 bases separating them.

The TCR originated in a human donor who donated a stem cell graft to a child with acute myeloid leukemia. The chain carries TRBV30 and TRBJ2-2; weak D call: TRBD2 (6 bases). Sequencing was performed on PBMCs from the stem cell graft donor, taken from the stem cell graft. CDR3 loop: CAWNRENGELFF. The CDR3 bases are TGTGCCTGGAATCGGGAGAACGGGGAGCTGTTTTTT.